These 2 T cell receptor beta chains came from one sample sequenced in a study of blood T cell repertoires in COVID-19. Sequencing used immunoSEQ multiplex PCR; TCRdb keeps in-frame clones, though not all of them. The sample consists of 200,000 to 250,000 clones, roughly 82% of them appearing once. The sequencing sample was made of PBMCs or T cells enriched from blood (not recorded which). The source is a woman aged 50 to 60 who had recovered from COVID-19.

This clone showed up just a few times. The J gene is TRBJ2-7, the V gene TRBV6-2 or TRBV6-3, with 9 bases matching TRBD2. Unmatched junction bases numbered 2, after V lost 2 bases and J lost 0 bases. Germline V gene sequence: CDR1 MNHEY, CDR2 SVGEGT. The length of the CDR3 is 15 residues. The CDR3 DNA reads as TGTGCCAGCAGTTACGGTAGCGGGGGCTCCTACGAGCAGTACTTC. Translation gives CASSYGSGGSYEQYF.

The chain uses TRBV5-6 and TRBJ2-7, with a possible D match to TRBD2 (6 bases). V shed 5 bases and J shed 4 bases, with 13 bases lying between them. The CDR3 extends over 13 amino acids. The germline CDR1 and CDR2 sequences are SGHDT and YYEEEE. This CDR3 is CASRPREVYEQYF. CDR3 nucleotides: TGTGCCAGCAGACCGAGGGAGGTTTACGAGCAGTACTTC.